These T cell receptor beta chains were read from a single sample in a study of control samples from healthy donors and cancer patients. Sequencing used immunoSEQ multiplex PCR; TCRdb keeps in-frame clones, though not all of them. The sample holds around 99,000 clones; less than 95% are singletons and the top ten take under 4.5%. The source material was blood. The receptors derive from a human donor in good health. The donor label of this sample is uncertain. Each CDR3 is given with its conserved first and last residue. A D gene is named only where the DNA matches it firmly. Size is stated for part of the rows, as once, few or many counts, or as a class when the clone is expanded.

d_call	clone_size	v_call	j_call	cdr3_aa	cdr3_nt
TRBD2	-	TRBV5-1	TRBJ2-3	CASSGNGGALTDTQYF	TGCGCCAGCAGCGGGAACGGGGGGGCCTTAACGGATACGCAGTATTTT
-	-	TRBV20-1	TRBJ1-1	CSASQEALNTEAFF	TGCAGTGCTAGTCAGGAGGCCTTGAACACTGAAGCTTTCTTT
-	-	TRBV30	TRBJ2-2	CAWSVSMSAANTGELFF	TGTGCCTGGAGTGTGAGTATGTCGGCAGCGAACACCGGGGAGCTGTTTTTT
-	-	TRBV27	TRBJ1-1	CASTRGTEAFF	TGTGCCAGCACGAGAGGGACTGAAGCTTTCTTT
-	-	TRBV7-7	TRBJ2-6	CASSLGSVSGANVLTF	TGTGCCAGCAGCTTAGGGTCCGTATCTGGGGCCAACGTCCTGACTTTC
-	-	TRBV5-6	TRBJ1-1	CASSLGGGFTEAFF	TGTGCCAGCAGCTTGGGAGGGGGGTTCACTGAAGCTTTCTTT
-	-	TRBV7-9	TRBJ1-1	CASIQIQDTEAFF	TGTGCCAGCATCCAAATTCAGGACACTGAAGCTTTCTTT
-	-	TRBV9	TRBJ2-3	CASSVARATDTQYF	TGTGCCAGCAGCGTAGCTCGGGCGACAGATACGCAGTATTTT
-	-	TRBV5-8	TRBJ1-2	CASSLAGRNYGYTF	TGTGCCAGCAGCTTGGCGGGACGGAACTATGGCTACACCTTC
-	-	TRBV27	TRBJ2-1	CASSSWQNNEQFF	TGTGCCAGCAGTTCGTGGCAGAACAATGAGCAGTTCTTC
-	-	TRBV6-5	TRBJ2-1	CASSQTEKVIREQFF	TGTGCCAGCAGCCAAACCGAGAAGGTGATACGTGAGCAGTTCTTC
-	-	TRBV4-3	TRBJ2-2	CASSQEDIVGWNTGELFF	TGCGCCAGCAGCCAAGAGGATATTGTCGGGTGGAACACCGGGGAGCTGTTTTTT
-	-	TRBV7-2	TRBJ1-1	CASSSRTEAFF	TGTGCCAGCAGCTCCCGGACTGAAGCTTTCTTT
-	-	TRBV10-3	TRBJ2-1	CAISESGGSRSANEQFF	TGTGCCATCAGTGAGTCGGGGGGATCCAGGTCAGCCAATGAGCAGTTCTTC
-	-	TRBV19	TRBJ1-2	CASSIGQGGGGYTF	TGTGCCAGTAGTATAGGGCAGGGTGGTGGTGGCTACACCTTC
TRBD1	once	TRBV28	TRBJ1-4	CASSPGQSREKLFF	TGTGCCAGCAGCCCGGGACAGTCTAGAGAAAAACTGTTTTTT
-	-	TRBV19	TRBJ1-2	CASIRAPESGYTF	TGTGCCAGTATCCGGGCCCCGGAGTCTGGCTACACCTTC
-	-	TRBV7-7	TRBJ2-5	CASSLGGTVQETQYF	TGTGCCAGCAGTTTAGGAGGGACGGTACAAGAGACCCAGTACTTC
-	-	TRBV15	TRBJ2-1	CATSRRKGEQFF	TGTGCCACCAGCAGGAGGAAGGGGGAGCAGTTCTTC
-	-	TRBV11-3	TRBJ2-1	CASSPPGANEQFF	TGTGCCAGCAGCCCCCCGGGGGCCAATGAGCAGTTCTTC
TRBD1	-	TRBV9	TRBJ2-7	CASSVAPGQGYEQYF	TGTGCCAGCAGCGTAGCCCCTGGACAGGGCTACGAGCAGTACTTC
-	-	TRBV6-2/TRBV6-3	TRBJ1-1	CASSYSGQRGRTPNTEAFF	TGTGCCAGCAGTTACTCGGGCCAACGGGGCAGAACTCCAAACACTGAAGCTTTCTTT